This T cell receptor beta chain came from a study of shared clonotypes between healthy human individuals. Overall study context: Researchers assigned three CD4 naive, three CD4 memory, two CD8 naive and one CD8 memory plate to each donor.

On this clone: Its cognate antigen is unknown.

Libraries were prepared by immunoSEQ multiplex PCR; TCRdb keeps only in-frame clonotypes and omits some of them. The table shows roughly 2.1 million clones, with under 95% occurring only once. CD8 cells regarded as naive lacked CD45RO, were positively chosen for CCR7, and omitted terminally differentiated effector memory CD45RA+ cells. This CDR3 spans 15 amino acids. The V end was cut by 3 bases, the J end by 4 bases, with 16 bases between. Germline values: CDR1 SGDLS, CDR2 YYNGEE. Overall study findings and caveats: The represented genetic and exposure-history diversity was limited by the small number of donors. Non-shared clonotypes were found to have lower generation probabilities than the clonotypes that were shared by all four of the sorted-subset donors.

This sequence was found in a man between 18 and 35 years old in good health. Some clones in this sample may be carry-over from other donors' samples. Sequenced: naive CD8+ T cells from PBMCs. This sequence joins TRBV9 and TRBJ1-2; D possibly corresponds to TRBD1 (6 bases). As DNA, the CDR3 is TGTGCCAGCAGCGGCCGGGACATCATACTCTATGGCTACACCTTC. Translated, it gives CASSGRDIILYGYTF.